A selection of T cell receptor beta chains follows, all from one sample in a study of response to subunit inactivated influenza vaccine. From the RT-PCR reads, TCRdb called clonotypes with MiXCR, one entry per CDR3 protein. The sample lists around 580,000 distinct CDR3 sequences, around 15% seen once, with roughly 11% in the top ten. The sample consisted of PBMCs from blood, taken about 13 days after vaccination. Receptor source: a man aged 50 to 60 who received an inactivated influenza vaccine. Both conserved end residues are part of each CDR3.

length	V	J	CDR3
13	TRBV12-3/TRBV12-4	TRBJ1-5	CASSKDEGQPQHF
11	TRBV5-6	TRBJ2-7	CASSVNFEQYF
14	TRBV5-6	TRBJ2-3	CASSEASGADTQYF
12	TRBV30	TRBJ2-3	CAWTGVADTQYF
13	TRBV12-3/TRBV12-4	TRBJ1-1	CASSSRQGAGAFF
13	TRBV4-3	TRBJ1-2	CASSQDGAGGYTF
15	TRBV30	TRBJ2-1	CAATRQGARGNEQFF
12	TRBV12-3/TRBV12-4	TRBJ2-7	CASRRTGGEQYF
18	TRBV3-1	TRBJ2-2	CASSQDRLSQKNTGELFF
12	TRBV5-1	TRBJ2-7	CASSPPGDEQYF
18	TRBV15	TRBJ2-3	CATSRAFMIAGAADTQYF
18	TRBV3-1	TRBJ2-1	CASSQDFNARDSYNEQFF
13	TRBV7-2	TRBJ2-5	CASSLGLVETQYF
19	TRBV21-1	TRBJ2-2	CASSGKCGTGFFNTGELFF
14	TRBV28	TRBJ1-2	CASRLGRTSWSYTF
16	TRBV5-1	TRBJ2-1	CASSLVPGVSYNEQFF